This T cell receptor (beta chain) stems from a study of vaccination and CD4 T cells after COVID-19. On the study more broadly: Cellular stimulation was performed using overlapping spike peptides derived from SARS-CoV-2, HCoV-NL63, HCoV-OC43 and HCoV-229E. Broader study findings: Rising from around 20 to 38, the median of SARS-CoV-2-reactive clonotypes did not change significantly.

Treatment of the sample: roughly 10-day PBMC culture with coronavirus spike peptide pools or control peptides (ViraFEST assay). Days 3 and 7 saw half the medium swapped for fresh IL-2 medium. CDR3 size: 13 residues. Germline values: CDR1 SGHRS, CDR2 YFSETQ. V was pared by 4 bases and J by 1 base, with 8 bases between. As regards this clonotype: Its antigen remains unidentified.

The Oncomine TCR Beta short-read assay sequenced DNA from cultured CD4+ T cells. TCRdb used MiXCR to reprocess the PCR reads, holding one entry per CDR3 protein. This table has about 19,000 distinct CDR3 sequences, 45% to 60% appearing once. This TCR derives from a human donor who had recovered from COVID-19. The chain employs TRBV5-1 and TRBJ2-5; D is ambiguous. Here the sequenced sample was CD4+ T cells from blood, cultured in vitro, taken after SARS-CoV-2 vaccination. For the CDR3, the DNA is TGCGCCAGCAGCGGATGGACCCAAGAGACCCAGTACTTC. This translates into CASSGWTQETQYF.